These 10 T cell receptor beta chains came from one sample sequenced in a study of blood T cell repertoires in COVID-19. Produced via immunoSEQ multiplex PCR; TCRdb's table is partial and in-frame only. The table records 390,000 or so clones, roughly 90% of them present only once. The material sequenced was peripheral blood. The receptors were sampled from a young man with active or convalescent COVID-19.

The rearrangement uses TRBV24-1 and TRBJ1-2; D is undetermined. Trimming removed 2 bases at V and 0 bases at J, with 6 bases between. The V gene's germline CDR1 is KGHDR and CDR2 SFDVKD. The CDR3 is 14 amino acids. The CDR3 region is CATSDYSTNYGYTF. In DNA form, the CDR3 reads TGTGCCACCAGTGATTACAGTACTAACTATGGCTACACCTTC.

CDR3: CASSESGVVLFF. The CDR3 nucleotides read TGTGCCAGCAGTGAGAGCGGAGTGGTGCTGTTTTTT. The chain employs TRBV6-1 and TRBJ2-2; weak D call: TRBD2 (5 bases). Deletions cut 3 bases from V and 13 bases from J, with 12 bases between. Germline V lookup: CDR1 MNHNS, CDR2 SASEGT. The CDR3 loop spans 12 amino acids.

This sequence joins TRBV19 and TRBJ2-3; 15 positions agree with TRBD2. Unmatched junction bases numbered 5, after V lost 4 bases and J lost 0 bases. This CDR3 contains 18 residues. Germline values: CDR1 LNHDA, CDR2 SQIVND (reference sequence). The CDR3 DNA reads TGTGCCAGTAGTACTTCGGGACTAGCGGGGGGCAGCACAGATACGCAGTATTTT. It translates to CASSTSGLAGGSTDTQYF.

The rearrangement joins TRBV7-2 to TRBJ2-7; 8 positions agree with TRBD2. There are 14 residues in the CDR3. After removal of 7 bases from V and 4 bases from J, the junction contained 9 bases not matched to a gene. Germline lookup yields CDR1 SGHTA and CDR2 FQGNSA. The CDR3 region is CASNYHGGVYEQYF. The CDR3 DNA is TGTGCCAGCAATTACCACGGGGGGGTATACGAGCAGTACTTC.

The rearrangement links TRBV6-2 or TRBV6-3 to TRBJ2-2; 8 nucleotides agree with TRBD2. The germline CDR1 and CDR2 sequences are MNHEY and SVGEGT. The CDR3 length is 16 residues. Germline trimming cut 6 bases from V and 7 bases from J; bases unmatched to any gene: 13. CDR3: CASSLPGGKFGGELFF. Here the CDR3 DNA reads TGTGCCAGCAGCCTTCCGGGAGGGAAGTTCGGCGGGGAGCTGTTTTTT.

The chain recombines TRBV24-1 with TRBJ1-4; 8 nucleotides align to TRBD1. With 4 bases clipped from V and 7 bases from J, the junction kept 7 bases outside the gene matches. Germline V CDR1 and CDR2: KGHDR, SFDVKD. This CDR3 region has 15 residues. CDR3 amino acids: CATSERTGSGEKLFF. The DNA of the CDR3 is TGTGCCACCAGTGAGAGGACAGGGAGCGGTGAAAAACTGTTTTTT.

V usage is TRBV4-3 and J usage is TRBJ2-5, with 7 bases matching TRBD2. Trimming at V came to 2 bases and at J to 4 bases, leaving 16 bases not matched to a gene. Germline V lookup: CDR1 LGHNA, CDR2 YSLEER. CDR3 length: 18 amino acids. The chain's CDR3 is CASSQYPAGISTGETQYF. The CDR3, as DNA: TGCGCCAGCAGCCAATATCCAGCGGGAATCTCTACTGGAGAGACCCAGTACTTC.

The chain links TRBV4-2 to TRBJ1-1, with unresolved D. Trimming took 4 bases from V and 7 from J, leaving 16 bases between them. This CDR3 is built from 14 residues. Germline V gene data show CDR1 as LGHNA and CDR2 as YNFKEQ. Written as DNA, the CDR3 is TGTGCCAGCAGCCCCATCAGAGACATTGATGAAGCTTTCTTT. It encodes CASSPIRDIDEAFF.

The chain uses TRBV28 and TRBJ1-1; D unresolved. The CDR3 contains 13 residues. The V and J ends lost 2 bases and 6 bases respectively, with 10 bases between them. From germline, CDR1 is MDHEN and CDR2 SYDVKM. CDR3 residues: CASSLVGISEAFF. The CDR3 DNA reads as TGTGCCAGCAGTTTAGTGGGCATCTCTGAAGCTTTCTTT.

This chain joins TRBV28 and TRBJ2-7; TRBD2 matches 7 bases. Trimming cost V 5 bases and J 5 bases; bases outside gene matches: 9. CDR1 and CDR2 (germline): MDHEN, SYDVKM. CDR3 length: 14 amino acids. The CDR3 here is CASSPVWGGNEQYF. CDR3 DNA sequence: TGTGCCAGCAGTCCGGTTTGGGGGGGGAACGAGCAGTACTTC.